The 28 T cell receptor beta chains listed next were all sequenced from one sample in a study of cytomegalovirus exposure and HLA in healthy donors. Primers: 60 Vbeta forward and 13 Jbeta reverse. Method: immunoSEQ multiplex PCR; TCRdb's copy keeps in-frame clones and lacks some. The sample lists 110,000 to 150,000 clones, over 60% occurring once. The sample consisted of PBMCs. The receptors shown here come from a middle-aged man in good health and CMV-seronegative.

This rearrangement joins TRBV2 to TRBJ1-3, with 9 positions matching TRBD1. J gave up 2 bases and V 7 bases, and 3 bases lay outside the gene matches. This CDR3 has 14 amino acids. Germline V gene lookup returns CDR1 SNHLY and CDR2 FYNNEI. The CDR3 is CASTRDRAGNTIYF. The DNA for the CDR3 is TGTGCCAGCACCAGGGACAGGGCTGGAAACACCATATATTTT.

This clone appeared a few times. This sequence joins TRBV6-1 and TRBJ2-7; 8 bases align to TRBD1. Germline CDR1 MNHNS, CDR2 SASEGT. V lost 2 bases and J lost 4; bases outside the gene matches: 13. CDR3 size: 17 residues. The CDR3, as DNA: TGTGCCAGCAGTGAACCCGACGACAGGGGACTTTTGTACGAGCAGTACTTC. Amino acid sequence: CASSEPDDRGLLYEQYF.

The gene calls are TRBV19 and TRBJ2-7; TRBD2 might be the D (6 bases). The CDR3 length is 14 residues. Trimming removed 4 bases at V and 5 bases at J, with 15 bases between. Germline V gene sequence: CDR1 LNHDA, CDR2 SQIVND (reference sequence). The CDR3, as DNA: TGTGCCAGTAGTACAATCGGGACTTCGGACGAGCAGTACTTC. Residues: CASSTIGTSDEQYF.

The chain combines TRBV5-1 with TRBJ1-2; maybe TRBD1 (6 bases). The CDR3 covers 16 residues. Trimming cost V 4 bases and J 0 bases, with 16 bases left between them. CDR1 SGHRS and CDR2 YFSETQ come from the germline V gene. The CDR3 nucleotides read TGCGCCAGCAGCCCACGACAGGAGCTAGCTAACTATGGCTACACCTTC. It codes for CASSPRQELANYGYTF.

The V call is TRBV10-3, the J call TRBJ1-3, with 7 bases that match TRBD1. CDR1 is ENHRY, CDR2 SYGVKD, per germline. This CDR3 region has 16 residues. Trimming removed 4 bases from V and 4 bases from J; junction bases left unmatched: 10. CDR3 loop: CAISGQGGHLGNTIYF. CDR3 bases: TGTGCCATCAGTGGACAGGGCGGGCATCTCGGAAACACCATATATTTT.

This chain links TRBV6-5 with TRBJ2-1; D not certain. Germline-derived CDR1 and CDR2 are MNHEY and SVGAGI. The CDR3 loop spans 11 amino acids. Trimming took 5 bases from V and 5 from J, leaving 4 bases between them. The CDR3 DNA is TGTGCCAGCAGTCAAAACAATGAGCAGTTCTTC. The encoded protein is CASSQNNEQFF.

V and J are TRBV19 and TRBJ2-2, with TRBD1 identical over 8 bases. This CDR3 is 17 amino acids long. CDR1 and CDR2 (germline): LNHDA, SQIVND (reference sequence). Trimming at V came to 3 bases and at J to 4 bases, leaving 10 bases not matched to a gene. CDR3 residues: CASSIVQVTGVTGELFF. The CDR3 DNA is TGTGCCAGTAGTATTGTCCAGGTGACAGGGGTCACCGGGGAGCTGTTTTTT.

The V call is TRBV6-6, the J call TRBJ2-7; no definite D call. The V end was cut by 1 base, the J end by 7 bases, with 8 bases between. The CDR3 is 12 residues long. Per the germline V gene, CDR1 is MNHNY and CDR2 is SVGAGI (reference sequence). The CDR3 region is CASSYFGVEQYF. The CDR3 coding sequence is TGTGCCAGCAGTTACTTCGGAGTTGAGCAGTACTTC.

The DNA of the CDR3 is TGTGCCAGCAGCCTAGTGGGACAGCCCTACGAGCAGTACTTC. Translating it yields CASSLVGQPYEQYF. This chain links TRBV5-6 with TRBJ2-7; 7 positions agree with TRBD1. From germline, CDR1 is SGHDT and CDR2 YYEEEE. Trimming at V came to 4 bases and at J to 2 bases, leaving 6 bases not matched to a gene. The length of the CDR3 is 14 residues.

The V and J genes are TRBV23-1 and TRBJ2-7; maybe TRBD2 (5 bases). TRBV23-1 is an ORF; its function is uncertain. CDR3 length: 13 residues. The CDR3 region has the DNA TGCGTCTCCGAGGGCCTACCCGTTTACGAGCAGTACTTC. Translation gives CVSEGLPVYEQYF.

The chain combines TRBV6-5 with TRBJ2-3; TRBD2 matches at 8 bases. The CDR3 loop spans 15 amino acids. J gave up 1 base and V 6 bases, and 6 bases lay outside the gene matches. The germline gives CDR1 MNHEY, CDR2 SVGAGI. CDR3 sequence: CASSRPAGGTDTQYF. The CDR3 nucleotides read TGTGCCAGCAGCCGCCCAGCGGGGGGCACAGATACGCAGTATTTT.

V and J are TRBV28 and TRBJ2-7; tentative D call: TRBD1 (6 bases). V was shortened by 7 bases and J by 4 bases, with 17 bases between the two germline ends. The CDR3 contains 14 residues. CDR1 is MDHEN and CDR2 is SYDVKM in the germline V gene. CDR3 residues: CASTVGTPSYEQYF. The CDR3 bases are TGTGCCAGCACGGTTGGGACACCCTCATACGAGCAGTACTTC.

CDR3 sequence (DNA): TGTGCCAGTAGTATACCGGGTGTATCCTACAATGAGCAGTTCTTC. This translates into CASSIPGVSYNEQFF. The chain combines TRBV19 with TRBJ2-1, with D hard to call. Germline CDR1 and CDR2: LNHDA and SQIVND (reference sequence). The V gene lost 2 bases and the J gene lost 1 base, with 9 bases spanning the gap. This CDR3 comprises 15 residues.

In its sample, this clone is medium-sized. This chain's CDR3 is CASSARTGLETEAFF. The CDR3 bases are TGTGCCAGCAGTGCCCGGACAGGGCTGGAAACTGAAGCTTTCTTT. This chain connects TRBV2 to TRBJ1-1; 8 positions match TRBD1. The CDR3 is made up of 15 amino acids. Trimming removed 4 bases from V and 5 bases from J; junction bases left unmatched: 9. CDR1 is SNHLY and CDR2 is FYNNEI in the germline V gene.

J is TRBJ2-7 and V is TRBV15; D possibly corresponds to TRBD1 (6 bases). Trimming took off 1 base at V and 5 bases at J, with 12 bases between the two ends. From germline, CDR1 is LNHNV and CDR2 YYDKDF (reference sequence). There are 14 residues in the CDR3. The CDR3 here is CATSRALQGNEQYF. As DNA, the CDR3 is TGTGCCACCAGCAGAGCGCTACAGGGCAACGAGCAGTACTTC.

V and J are TRBV7-9 and TRBJ2-7; 7 nucleotides agree with TRBD2. The CDR3 runs to 12 residues. Germline lookup yields CDR1 SEHNR and CDR2 FQNEAQ (reference sequence). The trim removed 6 bases at V and 3 bases at J, leaving 2 bases unmatched. The chain's CDR3 is CASRGGGYEQYF. DNA for the CDR3: TGTGCCAGCAGGGGCGGGGGCTACGAGCAGTACTTC.

The rearrangement links TRBV11-3 to TRBJ2-3; possible D gene TRBD1, 7 bases. The V and J ends lost 5 bases and 10 bases respectively, with 22 bases between them. This CDR3 has 15 residues. The germline CDR1 and CDR2 sequences are SGHNT and YENEEA. The CDR3 bases are TGTGCCAGCAGCCCCCAGGGGGGCTCGCCCAGTGCGCAGTATTTT. Translated, it gives CASSPQGGSPSAQYF.

The V call is TRBV4-1, the J call TRBJ1-5, with D tentatively TRBD1 (6 bases). V was shortened by 4 bases and J by 7 bases, with 20 bases between the two germline ends. The CDR3 runs to 16 residues. Germline V lookup: CDR1 MGHRA, CDR2 YSYEKL. CDR3 sequence (DNA): TGCGCCAGCAGCCCCGTGGGGGCAGGGTCGAAGCAGCCCCAGCATTTT. Amino acids: CASSPVGAGSKQPQHF.

V usage is TRBV6-1 and J usage is TRBJ2-7; 8 nucleotides match TRBD1. This CDR3 is 14 amino acids long. The V segment lost 4 bases and the J segment 2 bases; nucleotides outside the gene matches: 4. The V gene's germline CDR1 is MNHNS and CDR2 SASEGT. The CDR3 reads CASSVYRGAYEQYF. CDR3 sequence (DNA): TGTGCCAGCAGTGTCTACAGGGGGGCCTACGAGCAGTACTTC.

This chain connects TRBV6-5 to TRBJ2-7; D might be TRBD2 (6 bases). The CDR3 extends over 13 amino acids. Germline V gene sequence: CDR1 MNHEY, CDR2 SVGAGI. The V gene lost 6 bases and the J gene lost 2 bases, with 11 bases spanning the gap. DNA of the CDR3: TGTGCCAGCAGCGAGGAGGGGACCTACGAGCAGTACTTC. Translation: CASSEEGTYEQYF.

The chain joins TRBV6-1 to TRBJ2-1, with 10 nucleotides matching TRBD2. The junction had 7 bases not matched to a gene; V was cut back by 3 bases and J by 5 bases. The CDR3 has 16 amino acids. Per germline, CDR1 MNHNS and CDR2 SASEGT. DNA for the CDR3: TGTGCCAGCAGTGAGGGAGCGGGAGGGGTCAACAATGAGCAGTTCTTC. Translating gives CASSEGAGGVNNEQFF.

This chain uses TRBV7-9 with TRBJ1-2; 9 bases agree with TRBD1. V dropped 5 bases and J dropped 7; count of bases not matched to a gene: 11. The germline V gene has CDR1 SEHNR and CDR2 FQNEAQ (reference sequence). CDR3 length: 15 residues. CDR3 coding DNA: TGTGCCAGCAGCCTCGGGACAGGGTTGGGGGCTGGCTACACCTTC. Translated: CASSLGTGLGAGYTF.

V usage is TRBV7-2 and J usage is TRBJ2-7; D is unclear. V lost 1 base and J 0 bases, leaving 10 bases between the germline ends. CDR1 and CDR2 from the germline V gene are SGHTA and FQGNSA. This CDR3 is 15 amino acids long. CDR3 sequence: CASSLGAKSSYEQYF. In nucleotides, the CDR3 is TGTGCCAGCAGCTTAGGGGCCAAAAGCTCCTACGAGCAGTACTTC.

V gene TRBV28 combines with J gene TRBJ2-7, with TRBD1 matching over 10 bases. The CDR3 consists of 15 residues. J was trimmed by 2 bases and V by 6 bases; bases with no gene match: 7. Germline assignment: CDR1 MDHEN and CDR2 SYDVKM. CDR3 amino acids: CASRIPGQGTYEQYF. CDR3 DNA: TGTGCCAGCAGAATACCGGGACAGGGGACCTACGAGCAGTACTTC.

The rearrangement joins TRBV2 to TRBJ1-5; 7 nucleotides agree with TRBD1. Germline lookup yields CDR1 SNHLY and CDR2 FYNNEI. Germline trimming cut 6 bases from V and 1 base from J; bases unmatched to any gene: 6. The CDR3 contains 15 residues. The CDR3, as DNA: TGTGCCAGCAGCCCGACAGGGTTAAGCAATCAGCCCCAGCATTTT. Translating it yields CASSPTGLSNQPQHF. The full variable domain, its missing parts supplied by reference TRBV2 and TRBJ1-5, is EPEVTQTPSHQVTQMGQEVILRCVPISNHLYFYWYRQILGQKVEFLVSFYNNEISEKSEIFDDQFSVERPDGSNFTLKIRSTKLEDSAMYFCASSPTGLSNQPQHFGDGTRLSIL.

This clone was seen a handful of times. The chain couples TRBV10-1 to TRBJ1-1, with no clear D. Germline lookup yields CDR1 WNHNN and CDR2 SYGVQD (reference sequence). V lost 4 bases and J lost 7, with 16 bases in between. CDR3 length: 14 amino acids. Written as DNA, the CDR3 is TGCGCCAGCAGTGTGGGTGGAGGGCTGGGTGAAGCTTTCTTT. It encodes CASSVGGGLGEAFF.

About this clone itself: Compared with germline, one end of the junction differs, possibly owing to a read error. The rearrangement uses TRBV7-9 and TRBJ2-1; D remains ambiguous. There are 11 residues in the CDR3. Germline CDR1 SEHNR, CDR2 FQNEAQ (reference sequence). CDR3 region: CASSRDSYEVF. The CDR3 DNA reads as TGTGCCAGCAGCCGAGACTCGTATGAAGTCTTC.

This clone was counted only a few times. The chain combines TRBV11-2 with TRBJ1-2; D is unresolved. This CDR3 spans 12 amino acids. Germline values: CDR1 SGHAT, CDR2 FQNNGV. V lost 4 bases and J lost 2, with 5 bases in between. CDR3 sequence reads: CASSSGNYGYTF. CDR3 nucleotides: TGTGCCAGCAGCTCCGGGAACTATGGCTACACCTTC.